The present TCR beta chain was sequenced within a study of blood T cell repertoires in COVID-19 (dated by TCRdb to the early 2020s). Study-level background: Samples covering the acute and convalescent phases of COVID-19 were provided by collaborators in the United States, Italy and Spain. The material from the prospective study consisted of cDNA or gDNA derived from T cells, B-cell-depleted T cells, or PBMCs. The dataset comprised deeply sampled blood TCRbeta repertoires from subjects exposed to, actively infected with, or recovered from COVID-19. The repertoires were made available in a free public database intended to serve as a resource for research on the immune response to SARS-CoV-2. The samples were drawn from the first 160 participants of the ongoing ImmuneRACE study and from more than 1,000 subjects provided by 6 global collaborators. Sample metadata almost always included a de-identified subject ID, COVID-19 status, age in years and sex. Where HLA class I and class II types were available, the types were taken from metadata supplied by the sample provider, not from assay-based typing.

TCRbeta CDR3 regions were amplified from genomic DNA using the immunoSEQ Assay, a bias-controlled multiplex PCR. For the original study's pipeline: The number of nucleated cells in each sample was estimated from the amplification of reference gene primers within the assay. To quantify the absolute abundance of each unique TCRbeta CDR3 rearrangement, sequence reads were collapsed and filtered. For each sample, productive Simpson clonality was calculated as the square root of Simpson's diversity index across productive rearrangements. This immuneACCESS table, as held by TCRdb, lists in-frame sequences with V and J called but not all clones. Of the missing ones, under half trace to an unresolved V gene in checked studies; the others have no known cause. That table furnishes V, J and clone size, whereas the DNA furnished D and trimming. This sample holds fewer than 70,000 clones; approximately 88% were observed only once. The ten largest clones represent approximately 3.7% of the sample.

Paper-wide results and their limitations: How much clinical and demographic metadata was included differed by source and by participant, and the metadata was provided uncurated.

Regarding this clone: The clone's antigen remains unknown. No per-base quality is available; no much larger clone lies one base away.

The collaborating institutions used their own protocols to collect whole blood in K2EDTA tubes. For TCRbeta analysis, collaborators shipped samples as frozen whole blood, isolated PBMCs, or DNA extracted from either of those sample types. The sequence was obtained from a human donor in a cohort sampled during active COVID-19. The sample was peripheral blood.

In nucleotide form, the sequence is TGTGCCAGCAGTAGAGGACAGGGGGGAGGTCAGCCCCAGCATTTT. It is translated as CASSRGQGGGQPQHF. The rearranged chain carries TRBV27 and TRBJ1-5, with 10 bases aligning to TRBD1. Looking up the germline V gene (reference sequence) yields CDR1 MNHEY and CDR2 SMNVEV. The CDR3 goes from the cysteine to the phenylalanine over 15 residues. The retained sequence is limited to the CDR3, 45 bases, with the frame set at the first base. After removal of 5 bases from V and 6 bases from J, the junction retains 7 bases not matched to a gene.